This T cell receptor beta chain was captured by sequencing in a study of CD8 T cells in ankylosing spondylitis. The study, taken as a whole, reports: Ankylosing spondylitis blood seemed to carry a telltale TCR beta motif made of several highly homologous variants.

TCRdb re-called the 5' RACE reads with MiXCR, one entry per CDR3 protein. Among some 840,000 distinct CDR3 sequences, 12% were seen once, and the ten largest hold 0.51%. This clonotype was detected many times. Its antigen remains unidentified. This CDR3 region has 15 residues. The ends were cut back, 5 bases at V and 5 bases at J, with 18 bases in the middle. Germline values: CDR1 SGHTA, CDR2 FQGNSA. The chain employs TRBV7-2 and TRBJ1-2; a possible D gene is TRBD1 (6 bases). The sequencing input was blood, either unsorted or a sorted T cell fraction (not recorded which). The clonotype originates from a male donor with ankylosing spondylitis. As DNA, the CDR3 is TGTGCCAGCAGCGCCGAGGGGGGGGCCGGTTATGGCTACACCTTC. It yields the protein CASSAEGGAGYGYTF.